Below, 25 T cell receptor beta chains from the same sample are listed, as sequenced in a study of Ad26.COV2.S vaccination and SARS-CoV-2 variants. TCRdb keeps only in-frame clones here, not all; method: immunoSEQ multiplex PCR. The repertoire holds 300,000 to 450,000 clones, with under 95% as singletons. The sequencing here drew on peripheral blood, taken after recovery from COVID-19. These receptors all come from a human donor who had recovered from COVID-19.

A single count supports this clone. CDR3: CASSSGDRGRSNEKLFF. The CDR3 nucleotides are TGTGCCAGCAGCTCGGGGGACAGGGGGCGAAGTAATGAAAAACTGTTTTTT. This chain links TRBV7-2 with TRBJ1-4; TRBD1 matches at 12 bases. The junction had 7 bases not matched to a gene; V was cut back by 4 bases and J by 4 bases. This CDR3 has 17 residues. Germline V gene lookup returns CDR1 SGHTA and CDR2 FQGNSA.

The J gene is TRBJ2-3, the V gene TRBV9, with TRBD1 matching 10 bases. Germline CDR1 reads SGDLS; CDR2 reads YYNGEE. After removal of 1 base from V and 0 bases from J, the junction contained 11 bases not matched to a gene. CDR3 length: 19 residues. The CDR3 protein is CASSVRHSTGGLSTDTQYF. The CDR3, as DNA: TGTGCCAGCAGCGTACGCCATTCGACAGGGGGCCTTAGCACAGATACGCAGTATTTT.

The chain carries TRBV9 and TRBJ2-1, with 9 bases aligning to TRBD1. V lost 3 bases, J lost 7 bases, and 8 bases stayed unmatched. Germline lookup yields CDR1 SGDLS and CDR2 YYNGEE. CDR3 size: 15 residues. CDR3 amino acids: CASSGSGQGRNEQFF. The CDR3, as DNA: TGTGCCAGCAGCGGGTCAGGACAGGGGAGGAATGAGCAGTTCTTC.

The V call is TRBV6-2 or TRBV6-3, the J call TRBJ1-2; 7 nucleotides agree with TRBD1. CDR1 and CDR2 (germline): MNHEY, SVGEGT. The CDR3 sequence is 13 residues long. V trimming: 6 bases; J trimming: 6 bases; junction bases outside the gene matches: 7. The CDR3 loop reads CASSHRDSNGYTF. The CDR3 coding sequence is TGTGCCAGCAGCCACAGGGACAGTAATGGCTACACCTTC.

The chain has TRBV19 and TRBJ1-1; weak D call: TRBD1 (6 bases). CDR1 LNHDA and CDR2 SQIVND come from the germline V gene (reference sequence). V lost 3 bases, J lost 0 bases, and 14 bases lay in between. The CDR3 has 16 amino acids. The CDR3 sequence: CASSIDGGAMNTEAFF. In nucleotides, the CDR3 is TGTGCCAGTAGTATCGATGGGGGGGCGATGAACACTGAAGCTTTCTTT.

This rearrangement joins TRBV27 to TRBJ2-2; the D is unclear. V lost 0 bases and J 8 bases, leaving 7 bases between the germline ends. Germline loops: CDR1 MNHEY, CDR2 SMNVEV (reference sequence). This CDR3 spans 13 amino acids. CDR3 in DNA: TGTGCCAGCAGTTTATCGAGGAGTGGGGAGCTGTTTTTT. Translating gives CASSLSRSGELFF.

This clone came up once. V usage is TRBV12-5 and J usage is TRBJ2-1; TRBD2 agrees at 7 bases. The germline V gene encodes CDR1 LGHNT and CDR2 FRNRAP. V lost 8 bases, J lost 6 bases, and 13 bases stayed unmatched. The CDR3 runs 15 residues. The CDR3 loop reads CASRTPGLISNEQFF. DNA for the CDR3: TGTGCTAGTCGTACACCGGGACTAATCTCCAATGAGCAGTTCTTC.

This clone was picked up a small number of times. V gene TRBV15 combines with J gene TRBJ1-2; no clear D. Trimming pared 5 bases from V and 7 bases from J, leaving 17 bases between. CDR3 size: 14 residues. Per germline, CDR1 LNHNV and CDR2 YYDKDF (reference sequence). The CDR3 is CATSGPGRHGGYTF. The CDR3 DNA follows: TGTGCCACCAGCGGACCCGGTCGCCACGGTGGCTACACCTTC.

The chain couples TRBV7-8 to TRBJ2-7; D is perhaps TRBD1 (6 bases). Germline V gene sequence: CDR1 SGHVS, CDR2 FQNEAQ. Trimming shortened V by 4 bases and J by 6 bases, and 16 bases separated the two germline ends. The CDR3 is 14 amino acids. DNA of the CDR3: TGTGCCAGCAGCTACCGGACAGAACTCCCCGAGCAGTACTTC. Its translation: CASSYRTELPEQYF.

The chain combines TRBV20-1 with TRBJ1-2, with D possibly being TRBD1 (5 bases). The V and J ends lost 5 bases and 8 bases respectively, with 6 bases between them. Looked up from germline, CDR1 is DFQATT and CDR2 is SNEGSKA (reference sequence). The CDR3 is made up of 9 amino acids. The CDR3 loop reads CSAGAGYTF. CDR3 DNA: TGCAGTGCTGGGGCCGGCTACACCTTC.

The J gene is TRBJ2-3, the V gene TRBV27; D gene ambiguous. The V gene lost 4 bases and the J gene lost 0 bases, with 8 bases spanning the gap. CDR1 MNHEY and CDR2 SMNVEV come from the germline V gene (reference sequence). CDR3 size: 14 residues. The CDR3 DNA reads as TGTGCCAGCAGTTATCTGGGAAGCACAGATACGCAGTATTTT. Translating it yields CASSYLGSTDTQYF.

The V and J genes are TRBV27 and TRBJ2-5, with D hard to call. V dropped 5 bases and J dropped 2 bases, with 12 bases sitting between them. The CDR3 has 14 residues. Germline values: CDR1 MNHEY, CDR2 SMNVEV (reference sequence). CDR3 DNA: TGTGCCAGCAGTAACCTCGTGAATCAAGAGACCCAGTACTTC. It encodes CASSNLVNQETQYF.

The rearrangement uses TRBV18 and TRBJ1-1, with D hard to call. The CDR3 contains 13 residues. Trimming took 3 bases from V and 1 from J, leaving 6 bases between them. Germline V gene data show CDR1 as KGHSH and CDR2 as LQKENI. The CDR3 bases are TGTGCCAGCTCACCCTCGGCGAACACTGAAGCTTTCTTT. Amino acids: CASSPSANTEAFF.

Note on this clone: The same CDR3 can be traced to other DNA sequences in this sample. V and J are TRBV19 and TRBJ1-5; TRBD1 agrees at 9 bases. CDR1 and CDR2 (germline): LNHDA, SQIVND (reference sequence). V gave up 1 base and J gave up 4 bases; unmatched junction bases: 2. The CDR3 runs 15 residues. The DNA for the CDR3 is TGTGCCAGTAGTATAGGGGGACAGGGTAATCAGCCCCAGCATTTT. It translates to CASSIGGQGNQPQHF.

The V and J genes are TRBV3-1 (or the pseudogene TRBV3-2) and TRBJ2-3; D is unresolved. Germline values: CDR1 LGHDT, CDR2 YNNKEL (reference sequence). Trimming shortened V by 1 base and J by 4 bases, and 3 bases separated the two germline ends. CDR3 size: 12 residues. The CDR3 DNA sequence: TGTGCCAGCAGCCAAGTGTCAGATACGCAGTATTTT. As protein: CASSQVSDTQYF.

This clone was seen more than once but under ten times. The CDR3 sequence is CASTPSYGYTF. The CDR3, as DNA: TGTGCCAGCACCCCCTCTTATGGCTACACCTTC. The chain couples TRBV6-5 to TRBJ1-2; D gene ambiguous. Trimming left V 7 bases short and J 5 bases short, with 8 bases between. Germline V lookup: CDR1 MNHEY, CDR2 SVGAGI. The CDR3 loop spans 11 amino acids.

The rearrangement uses TRBV6-6 and TRBJ2-5, with 10 bases lining up with TRBD1. Trimming cost V 2 bases and J 4 bases; bases outside gene matches: 7. Per germline, CDR1 MNHNY and CDR2 SVGAGI (reference sequence). The CDR3 runs 16 residues. The CDR3 sequence is CASSYLGQGRRETQYF. As DNA, the CDR3 is TGTGCCAGCAGTTACCTGGGACAGGGGCGGAGAGAGACCCAGTACTTC.

The rearrangement joins TRBV9 to TRBJ2-7, with D maybe TRBD2 (5 bases). The V gene lost 0 bases and the J gene lost 2 bases, with 12 bases spanning the gap. The CDR3 totals 15 residues. Per germline, CDR1 SGDLS and CDR2 YYNGEE. The DNA of the CDR3 is TGTGCCAGCAGCGTAGCCCCGGGATCAGCCTACGAGCAGTACTTC. Translated, it gives CASSVAPGSAYEQYF. Full variable domain (outside the CDR3, taken from reference TRBV9 and TRBJ2-7): DSGVTQTPKHLITATGQRVTLRCSPRSGDLSVYWYQQSLDQGLQFLIQYYNGEERAKGNILERFSAQQFPDLHSELNLSSLELGDSALYFCASSVAPGSAYEQYFGPGTRLTVT.

The chain has TRBV10-3 and TRBJ2-3; TRBD1 matches 7 bases. The CDR3 runs to 16 residues. Germline V CDR1 and CDR2: ENHRY, SYGVKD. The V gene end was trimmed by 0 bases and the J gene end by 0 bases; junction bases not matched to a gene: 3. The CDR3 DNA reads as TGTGCCATCAGTGAGTCAACAGGGGTTAGCACAGATACGCAGTATTTT. Protein product: CAISESTGVSTDTQYF.

This rearrangement joins TRBV5-6 to TRBJ1-4; 8 nucleotides agree with TRBD1. Per the germline V gene, CDR1 is SGHDT and CDR2 is YYEEEE. After removal of 4 bases from V and 1 base from J, the junction contained 6 bases not matched to a gene. The CDR3 length is 16 residues. This chain's CDR3 is CASSGLDRGTNEKLFF. The CDR3 region has the DNA TGTGCCAGCAGCGGACTCGACAGGGGAACTAATGAAAAACTGTTTTTT. The variable domain in full, with the rest retrieved from reference TRBV5-6 and TRBJ1-4, is DAGVTQSPTHLIKTRGQQVTLRCSPKSGHDTVSWYQQALGQGPQFIFQYYEEEERQRGNFPDRFSGHQFPNYSSELNVNALLLGDSALYLCASSGLDRGTNEKLFFGSGTQLSVL.

The rearrangement uses TRBV10-3 and TRBJ2-2, with 12 bases lining up with TRBD2. This CDR3 region has 15 residues. J was trimmed by 6 bases and V by 11 bases; bases with no gene match: 10. The germline V gene has CDR1 ENHRY and CDR2 SYGVKD. Written as DNA, the CDR3 is TGTGCCGTCCTAGCGGGGGGGACGAGATCCGGGGAGCTGTTTTTT. Its translation: CAVLAGGTRSGELFF.

The V call is TRBV5-1, the J call TRBJ2-7; D ambiguous. CDR3 length: 14 amino acids. The V end lost 2 bases, the J end lost 2 bases, and 11 bases lay between the germline ends. CDR1 SGHRS and CDR2 YFSETQ come from the germline V gene. CDR3 bases: TGCGCCAGCAGCTTAACCGGATATACCTACGAGCAGTACTTC. Protein sequence: CASSLTGYTYEQYF.

This chain joins TRBV19 and TRBJ1-6, with TRBD1 matching 7 bases. Germline loops: CDR1 LNHDA, CDR2 SQIVND (reference sequence). Trimming at V came to 9 bases and at J to 5 bases, leaving 10 bases not matched to a gene. This CDR3 region has 15 residues. The CDR3 DNA reads TGTGCCAGAAGACCCAAAGGACAGGATAATTCACCCCTCCACTTT. It yields the protein CARRPKGQDNSPLHF.

CDR3 nucleotides: TGTGCCAGCAGAAATGGGACAGGGTACACAGATACGCAGTATTTT. It codes for CASRNGTGYTDTQYF. V usage is TRBV7-9 and J usage is TRBJ2-3; 9 positions match TRBD1. With 6 bases clipped from V and 2 bases from J, the junction kept 6 bases outside the gene matches. The CDR3 spans 15 residues. Germline V lookup: CDR1 SEHNR, CDR2 FQNEAQ (reference sequence).

The table lists this clone with a count of one. V is TRBV6-6 and J is TRBJ2-1, with D perhaps TRBD1 (7 bases). The germline V gene encodes CDR1 MNHNY and CDR2 SVGAGI (reference sequence). The V end lost 2 bases, the J end lost 5 bases, and 16 bases lay between the germline ends. The CDR3 runs to 16 residues. The CDR3 here is CASSYGDREVDNEQFF. CDR3 DNA: TGTGCCAGCAGTTACGGCGACAGGGAGGTTGACAATGAGCAGTTCTTC.